Presented here are 20 T cell receptor beta chains from one specimen sequenced in a study of blood T cell repertoires in COVID-19. The repertoire was sequenced with immunoSEQ multiplex PCR; TCRdb's copy has only in-frame clones and lacks some. Of approximately 230,000 clones in the sample, about 86% were seen once. Sequenced input: peripheral blood. All receptors derive from a man older than 75 with acute or convalescent COVID-19.

The V call is TRBV11-2, the J call TRBJ1-6, with no clear D. Trimming removed 3 bases at V and 8 bases at J, with 14 bases between. CDR3 length: 15 residues. Germline CDR1 reads SGHAT; CDR2 reads FQNNGV. The CDR3 coding sequence is TGTGCCAGCAGCTTGGGGAGGAATAAGGATTCACCCCTCCACTTT. Translated, it gives CASSLGRNKDSPLHF.

The rearrangement links TRBV29-1 to TRBJ1-6; TRBD1 is a possible D gene (6 bases). Trimming stripped 4 bases from V and 7 bases from J, with 11 bases between. This CDR3 has 13 amino acids. Germline V gene sequence: CDR1 SQVTM, CDR2 ANQGSEA. CDR3 DNA sequence: TGCAGCGTTGCAATTACAGGGAATTCACCCCTCCACTTT. Translation gives CSVAITGNSPLHF.

The CDR3 loop reads CASSSGQGPYEQYF. The DNA for the CDR3 is TGTGCCAGCAGTTCCGGACAGGGACCCTACGAGCAGTACTTC. This chain connects TRBV6-5 to TRBJ2-7; 8 bases fit TRBD1. The CDR3 length is 14 residues. The ends lost 4 bases at V and 2 bases at J; junction bases unmatched: 4. CDR1 is MNHEY, CDR2 SVGAGI, per germline.

The rearrangement links TRBV24-1 to TRBJ1-4; tentative D call: TRBD1 (5 bases). The CDR3 spans 14 residues. The germline V gene has CDR1 KGHDR and CDR2 SFDVKD. V lost 4 bases and J lost 5, with 10 bases in between. The CDR3 DNA reads TGTGCCACCAGTGAGGGGGGTCTGAATGAAAAACTGTTTTTT. This encodes CATSEGGLNEKLFF.

The J gene is TRBJ1-4, the V gene TRBV3-1 (or the pseudogene TRBV3-2); D is unresolved. The CDR3 sequence is 17 residues long. Germline CDR1 reads LGHDT; CDR2 reads YNNKEL (reference sequence). V gave up 4 bases and J gave up 3 bases, with 18 bases separating them. CDR3: CASSPPGSGWANEKLFF. The CDR3 coding sequence is TGTGCCAGCAGCCCCCCTGGATCGGGTTGGGCTAATGAAAAACTGTTTTTT.

Points on this clone: Distinct nucleotide sequences in the sample also encode this CDR3. The chain carries TRBV6-5 and TRBJ1-6, with TRBD1 identical over 8 bases. Losses at the gene ends were 0 bases for V and 9 bases for J; bases not matched to a gene: 4. This CDR3 spans 15 amino acids. Germline V gene sequence: CDR1 MNHEY, CDR2 SVGAGI. CDR3 nucleotides: TGTGCCAGCAGTTACTCGACCAGGGGGCGTTCACCCCTCCACTTT. Its translation is CASSYSTRGRSPLHF.

This chain links TRBV6-6 with TRBJ2-5, with a possible D match to TRBD2 (7 bases). The CDR3 is 16 residues long. V was shortened by 5 bases and J by 3 bases, with 19 bases between the two germline ends. The germline V gene has CDR1 MNHNY and CDR2 SVGAGI (reference sequence). The CDR3 DNA reads as TGTGCCAGCAGTCGAGGAGGGGGGGTCGGGGAAGAGACCCAGTACTTC. Translation gives CASSRGGGVGEETQYF.

Here the CDR3 reads CATSDLSGSGANVLTF. CDR3 coding DNA: TGTGCCACCAGTGATTTGTCGGGCTCTGGGGCCAACGTCCTGACTTTC. V and J are TRBV24-1 and TRBJ2-6; no clear D. This CDR3 has 16 amino acids. V was shortened by 0 bases and J by 0 bases, with 5 bases between the two germline ends. Germline CDR1 is KGHDR and CDR2 is SFDVKD.

CDR3 amino acids: CASSQGGGRGDYGYTF. CDR3 bases: TGTGCCAGCAGCCAAGGGGGAGGCAGGGGGGACTATGGCTACACCTTC. The chain recombines TRBV4-2 with TRBJ1-2, with 7 nucleotides matching TRBD1. J was trimmed by 3 bases and V by 1 base; bases with no gene match: 8. CDR1 is LGHNA, CDR2 YNFKEQ, per germline. The CDR3 is made up of 16 amino acids.

The chain combines TRBV28 with TRBJ2-7; 10 bases line up with TRBD1. Germline-derived CDR1 and CDR2 are MDHEN and SYDVKM. V was pared by 6 bases and J by 4 bases, with 9 bases of the junction left unmatched. There are 15 residues in the CDR3. The DNA of the CDR3 is TGTGCCAGCAGCTTTCTTCCGGGACAGGGGTACGAGCAGTACTTC. This gives the protein CASSFLPGQGYEQYF.

The rearrangement joins TRBV11-2 to TRBJ1-2; 8 bases are a match to TRBD1. CDR1 and CDR2 (germline): SGHAT, FQNNGV. This CDR3 is built from 15 residues. V lost 5 bases and J lost 3; bases outside the gene matches: 8. For the CDR3, the DNA is TGTGCCAGCAGCCTCCACAGGGGGGTTGACTATGGCTACACCTTC. This sequence encodes CASSLHRGVDYGYTF.

This clone was found a few times. The chain joins TRBV19 to TRBJ1-6; the match to TRBD1 covers 9 bases. CDR1 is LNHDA and CDR2 is SQIVND in the germline V gene (reference sequence). The junction had 5 bases not matched to a gene; V was cut back by 4 bases and J by 10 bases. This CDR3 region has 14 residues. CDR3: CASSTGQGSSPLHF. Written as DNA, the CDR3 is TGTGCCAGTAGTACCGGACAGGGGAGCTCACCCCTCCACTTT.

Only a few counts were recorded for this clone. The chain is built from TRBV5-6 and TRBJ2-7, with 9 bases identical to TRBD2. The J segment lost 2 bases and the V segment lost 7 bases, leaving 7 bases of the junction unmatched. The CDR3 spans 14 residues. Germline V gives CDR1 SGHDT, CDR2 YYEEEE. CDR3 coding DNA: TGTGCCAGCCACAAGAGACTAGCGGCCTACGAGCAGTACTTC. It specifies CASHKRLAAYEQYF.

This rearrangement joins TRBV5-1 to TRBJ2-7; D perhaps matches TRBD2 (6 bases). Trimming removed 5 bases at V and 4 bases at J, with 19 bases between. Germline V gene lookup returns CDR1 SGHRS and CDR2 YFSETQ. The CDR3 has 15 amino acids. The CDR3 here is CASRSGTPRRYEQYF. As DNA, the CDR3 is TGCGCCAGCAGGTCCGGGACTCCGCGGCGTTACGAGCAGTACTTC.

J is TRBJ1-6 and V is TRBV25-1; D unclear. The CDR3 covers 16 residues. Trimming pared 1 base from V and 0 bases from J, leaving 7 bases between. Germline CDR1 MGHDK, CDR2 SYGVNS. CDR3 sequence (DNA): TGTGCCAGCAGTGAATCTGGGAGCTCCTATAATTCACCCCTCCACTTT. Protein product: CASSESGSSYNSPLHF.

The chain recombines TRBV29-1 with TRBJ2-3, with 14 positions matching TRBD2. V shed 6 bases and J 4 bases; nucleotides not matched to a gene: 6. The CDR3 loop spans 15 amino acids. The germline CDR1 and CDR2 sequences are SQVTM and ANQGSEA. The CDR3 spells CSVGLAGEGPDTQYF. The CDR3 nucleotides are TGCAGCGTGGGACTAGCGGGAGAAGGTCCAGATACGCAGTATTTT.

This rearrangement joins TRBV5-4 to TRBJ2-3; possibly TRBD1 for D (6 bases). V was cut by 4 bases and J by 3 bases, with 12 bases left in between. The CDR3 has 14 amino acids. Germline assignment: CDR1 SGHNT and CDR2 YYREEE (reference sequence). The CDR3 nucleotides read TGTGCCAGCAGCCTAGGGACAAATACAGATACGCAGTATTTT. It translates to CASSLGTNTDTQYF.

This chain joins TRBV4-2 and TRBJ1-5, with D unresolved. This CDR3 has 13 amino acids. CDR1 is LGHNA, CDR2 YNFKEQ, per germline. V lost 1 base and J lost 4, with 5 bases in between. CDR3 region: CASSQALNQPQHF. CDR3 DNA: TGTGCCAGCAGCCAAGCCCTAAATCAGCCCCAGCATTTT.

The rearrangement uses TRBV7-2 and TRBJ1-4; D uncertain. Germline values: CDR1 SGHTA, CDR2 FQGNSA. Trimming removed 1 base at V and 2 bases at J, with 11 bases between. CDR3 length equals 16 residues. Written as DNA, the CDR3 is TGTGCCAGCAGCTTAGAGGGTCGGAGGACTAATGAAAAACTGTTTTTT. This encodes CASSLEGRRTNEKLFF.

The chain is built from TRBV6-4 and TRBJ2-2, with 9 bases fitting TRBD1. This CDR3 comprises 16 residues. Germline values: CDR1 MRHNA, CDR2 SNTAGT. V was pared by 2 bases and J by 5 bases, with 6 bases of the junction left unmatched. CDR3 nucleotides: TGTGCCAGCAGTGACCCTGGACAGGGGCGGACCGGGGAGCTGTTTTTT. It specifies CASSDPGQGRTGELFF.